Ten or more counts support the clone carrying this T cell receptor beta chain. Its antigen is still unknown. TCRdb used MiXCR to reprocess the 5' RACE reads, holding one entry per CDR3 protein. The repertoire holds roughly 120,000 distinct CDR3 sequences, approximately 12% seen once, with about 4% in the top ten. The data are from a study of early T cells in non-severe SARS-CoV-2 infection. Overall study context: It was bulk RNA from unsorted whole blood that was sequenced, and the chains were unpaired. Study-wide findings and caveats: Matching results from VDJdb favored anti-spike CD8 responses, leaving private and CD4 specificities undetected.

Germline CDR1 reads SGHDN; CDR2 reads FVKESK. V was shortened by 0 bases and J by 6 bases, with 17 bases between the two germline ends. The CDR3 contains 17 residues. V gene TRBV14 combines with J gene TRBJ2-2, with D perhaps TRBD1 or TRBD2 (5 bases each). The sequence came from an adult who was a healthcare worker with PCR-confirmed SARS-CoV-2 infection or an uninfected control (not recorded which). Sequenced material: whole blood, taken at baseline. This CDR3 is CASSQEGLLGDPGELFF. CDR3 bases: TGTGCCAGCAGCCAAGAAGGGCTGCTTGGGGACCCCGGGGAGCTGTTTTTT.